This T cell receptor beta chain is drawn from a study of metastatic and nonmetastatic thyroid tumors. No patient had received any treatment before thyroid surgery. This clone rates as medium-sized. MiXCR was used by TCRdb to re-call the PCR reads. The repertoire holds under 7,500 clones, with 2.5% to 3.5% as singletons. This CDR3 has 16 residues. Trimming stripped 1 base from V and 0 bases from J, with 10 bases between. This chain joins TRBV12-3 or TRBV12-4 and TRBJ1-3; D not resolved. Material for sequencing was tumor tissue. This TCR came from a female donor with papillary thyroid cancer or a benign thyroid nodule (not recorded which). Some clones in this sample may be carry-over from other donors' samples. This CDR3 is CASSLEVSDSGNTIYF. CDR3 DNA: TGTGCCAGCAGTTTAGAGGTTTCGGACTCTGGAAACACCATATATTTT.